Presented here are 11 T cell receptor beta chains from one specimen sequenced in a study of vaccination effects on CD4 cells after COVID-19. Here immunoSEQ multiplex PCR was the method, and the copy in TCRdb shows in-frame clones only, minus some. The sample has 30,000 to 45,000 clones; roughly 76% are singletons. Their specific antigens are unknown. The ViraFEST assay expanded antigen-specific CD4+ T cells with viral peptide pools before sequencing. Isolation of CD4+ T cells took place after nine to ten days of culture. Nobody among the vaccine recipients had prior SARS-CoV-2 infection (nucleocapsid antibodies were negative). This sample comprised CD4+ T cells from PBMCs cultured with SARS-CoV-2 spike peptides, obtained before COVID-19 vaccination. The receptors were gathered from a human donor who received a COVID-19 vaccine.

The rearrangement uses TRBV19 and TRBJ1-2; the D is unclear. Germline loops: CDR1 LNHDA, CDR2 SQIVND (reference sequence). The CDR3 contains 15 residues. Trimming stripped 3 bases from V and 4 bases from J, with 15 bases between. This CDR3 reads CASSIPPSSLYGYTF. DNA of the CDR3: TGTGCCAGTAGTATCCCGCCGTCATCCCTCTATGGCTACACCTTC.

The genes are TRBV9 and TRBJ2-7; 13 nucleotides agree with TRBD2. CDR1 is SGDLS and CDR2 is YYNGEE in the germline V gene. V lost 4 bases and J lost 2; bases outside the gene matches: 15. The CDR3 consists of 19 residues. CDR3 sequence reads: CASSTRTSGGREPAYEQYF. CDR3 DNA sequence: TGTGCCAGCAGCACCCGGACTAGCGGGGGCCGGGAGCCGGCCTACGAGCAGTACTTC.

The J gene is TRBJ1-1, the V gene TRBV3-1 (or the pseudogene TRBV3-2); D is possibly TRBD1 (6 bases). Germline lookup yields CDR1 LGHDT and CDR2 YNNKEL (reference sequence). This CDR3 is 13 amino acids long. Trimming took off 4 bases at V and 10 bases at J, with 16 bases between the two ends. In DNA, the CDR3 is TGTGCCAGCAGCCCGTCCGGACAGCTACTAGCTTTCTTT. This gives the protein CASSPSGQLLAFF.

A single count supports this clone. The CDR3: CASSLMGSGQKETQYF. In DNA form, the CDR3 reads TGTGCCAGCAGCTTAATGGGTAGCGGGCAAAAAGAGACCCAGTACTTC. The V gene is TRBV7-3, the J gene TRBJ2-5, with 7 bases fitting TRBD2. The ends lost 1 base at V and 3 bases at J; junction bases unmatched: 8. The CDR3 length is 16 residues. Germline lookup yields CDR1 SGHTA and CDR2 FQGTGA. The full variable domain, in which reference TRBV7-3 and TRBJ2-5 provide the parts outside the CDR3, is GAGVSQTPSNKVTEKGKYVELRCDPISGHTALYWYRQSLGQGPEFLIYFQGTGAADDSGLPNDRFFAVRPEGSVSTLKIQRTERGDSAVYLCASSLMGSGQKETQYFGPGTRLLVL.

CDR3 sequence: CSVESRDGYTF. The CDR3 DNA follows: TGCAGCGTTGAATCGAGGGACGGCTACACCTTC. This rearrangement joins TRBV29-1 to TRBJ1-2; TRBD1 is a possible D gene (5 bases). Germline lookup yields CDR1 SQVTM and CDR2 ANQGSEA. The CDR3 has 11 residues. V was clipped by 2 bases and J by 8 bases, with 9 bases between them.

This chain connects TRBV6-6 to TRBJ1-5, with a weak D call TRBD1 (6 bases). CDR1 and CDR2 (germline): MNHNY, SVGAGI (reference sequence). The V end lost 6 bases, the J end lost 3 bases, and 9 bases lay between the germline ends. The CDR3 is made up of 13 amino acids. The CDR3 DNA reads TGTGCCAGCAGCGGACAGATCAATCAGCCCCAGCATTTT. As protein: CASSGQINQPQHF.

The chain recombines TRBV19 with TRBJ2-1; TRBD1 or TRBD2 may be the D gene (5 bases each). The ends were cut back, 2 bases at V and 2 bases at J, with 19 bases in the middle. Germline CDR1 is LNHDA and CDR2 is SQIVND (reference sequence). This CDR3 is built from 18 residues. The CDR3 sequence: CASSIRRGRARAYNEQFF. As DNA, the CDR3 is TGTGCCAGTAGTATAAGAAGGGGACGGGCTAGGGCCTACAATGAGCAGTTCTTC.

The gene calls are TRBV27 and TRBJ1-2; D is undetermined. The CDR3 has 15 amino acids. Germline lookup yields CDR1 MNHEY and CDR2 SMNVEV (reference sequence). V was pared by 4 bases and J by 5 bases, with 17 bases between. The CDR3 loop is CASSYTPRMGYGYTF. CDR3 bases: TGTGCCAGCAGTTACACACCCAGGATGGGATATGGCTACACCTTC.

The chain couples TRBV7-9 to TRBJ1-4; TRBD1 might be the D (5 bases). V was pared by 1 base and J by 11 bases, with 20 bases between. Germline V gives CDR1 SEHNR, CDR2 FQNEAQ (reference sequence). The CDR3 extends over 16 amino acids. CDR3 DNA sequence: TGTGCCAGCAGCTTAGGAACCGGGACGGTCGCCCCCAAACTGTTTTTT. It encodes CASSLGTGTVAPKLFF.

The genes are TRBV4-2 and TRBJ2-3; 9 positions match TRBD2. This CDR3 contains 16 residues. The ends lost 1 base at V and 4 bases at J; junction bases unmatched: 6. The V gene's germline CDR1 is LGHNA and CDR2 YNFKEQ. CDR3 loop: CASSQGSIAGADTQYF. The DNA of the CDR3 is TGTGCCAGCAGCCAAGGGTCGATAGCGGGAGCAGATACGCAGTATTTT.

The chain carries TRBV18 and TRBJ2-2; the match to TRBD2 covers 8 bases. Trimming at V came to 0 bases and at J to 6 bases, leaving 9 bases not matched to a gene. The germline CDR1 and CDR2 sequences are KGHSH and LQKENI. The length of the CDR3 is 17 residues. The CDR3 region is CASSPPGAGAGAGELFF. CDR3 nucleotides: TGTGCCAGCTCACCACCGGGAGCGGGAGCGGGCGCCGGGGAGCTGTTTTTT.